This TCR beta chain emerged from a study of blood T cell repertoires in COVID-19. Study-wide background: The United States, Italy and Spain provided the acute and convalescent COVID-19 samples. Nucleic acid was either cDNA or gDNA, and it came from T cells, B-cell-depleted T cells, or PBMCs.

This CDR3 contains 15 residues. V was trimmed by 8 bases and J by 2 bases, leaving 18 bases between them. Per the germline V gene, CDR1 is LNHDA and CDR2 is SQIVND (reference sequence). How the authors handled the data: For nucleated cells, counts were estimated from reference gene primer amplification. Data came from immunoSEQ multiplex PCR; TCRdb stores just in-frame clones and leaves some out. V and J calls and clone size come straight from that table; D and trimming were deduced from the DNA. The sample has about 87,000 clones, over 70% seen once. Input material: peripheral blood. The TCR originated in a woman aged 45-65 years with acute or convalescent COVID-19. The chain combines TRBV19 with TRBJ1-1, with D tentatively TRBD1 (5 bases). CDR3 region: CASSKAGPFNTEAFF. CDR3 DNA: TGTGCCAGTTCAAAGGCGGGACCCTTCAACACTGAAGCTTTCTTT.